This record looks at one T cell receptor (beta chain) sequence and its context. Its antigen is not yet known. Base qualities are missing; no much larger clone stands one base away. TCR cDNA was synthesized by 5'RACE template switching, through which a universal primer site and unique molecular identifiers were introduced. Priming for cDNA synthesis came from both the TCR alpha and TCR beta constant segments. Libraries were amplified in two PCR steps, with sample barcodes and sequencing adapters added in the second step. Sequencing of the libraries was done on either Illumina HiSeq 2500 (2x100 bp) or NovaSeq (2x150 bp). The original methods were these. MIGEC was used to demultiplex reads and collapse the reads into UMI consensus sequences, and MiXCR was used for V(D)J alignment. Using edgeR on replicate PBMC samples, clonotypes were called vaccine-responding if FDR was below 0.01 and the log2 fold change was above 5 up to day 15. Each bulk clonotype received a CD4 or CD8 identity based on whether the sequenced CD4 or CD8 repertoire contained that clonotype at higher abundance. TCRdb trimmed the raw reads at Q25, called clones with MiXCR and kept productive beta chains. When rows share a CDR3 protein, they turn into one entry using the most common DNA and genes. For this entry, the V and J calls and clone size follow TCRdb and not the study's own pipeline. Within this sample are some 560,000 distinct CDR3 sequences, with 19% of them counted one time only. The ten largest clones represent more than 13% of the sample.

This specimen belongs to a study of T cells after yellow fever vaccination (dated 2019 in TCRdb). Regarding the complete study: Libraries from fractions with low cell numbers were prepared with the SMART-Seq v4 Ultra Low Input RNA kit. To track T-cell clones before and after primary and booster YFV17D yellow fever vaccination, bulk TCR alpha and beta repertoires were sequenced longitudinally. The cohort comprised two healthy male donors, one aged 18 to 29 and one aged 30 to 40 years. Bulk PBMC replicates and cell subsets were isolated from blood drawn at multiple timepoints before and after both primary and secondary immunization.

The investigation overall reported the following: FACS-sorted repertoires could contain abundant contaminating clonotypes from the bulk population, so computational filtering was required. Because the study included only two donors, the extent to which the findings can be generalized is limited. Most clones expanded after primary vaccination were re-detected after the booster (about 95% of CD4 and around 88% of CD8), suggesting broad memory maintenance. A small share of clonotypes occurred in both CD4 and CD8 compartments, likely arising from convergent recombination. Compared with the primary T-cell response, the secondary T-cell response was weaker but faster, peaking on day 5 rather than day 15.

Sequences SGHRS (CDR1) and YFSETQ (CDR2) are obtained from the germline V gene. V lost 4 bases and J lost 5 bases; the stretch between them is 14 bases long. The CDR3 goes from the cysteine to the phenylalanine over 14 residues. Of the read, only the CDR3 DNA is kept; its 42 bases are in frame from base 1. What this sample's treatment or condition label stands for: live attenuated yellow fever vaccine strain. At each blood-draw timepoint, two biological replicates of bulk PBMCs were collected. A standard Ficoll-Paque protocol was used to isolate PBMCs from peripheral blood. RNA was extracted with TriZol from bulk PBMCs, CD4 and CD8 fractions, and dextramer-positive and dextramer-negative fractions.

The chain was built from TRBV5-1 and TRBJ2-3, with an unclear D gene assignment. This clonotype originated in a man aged 25 to 40 who received the YFV17D yellow fever vaccine. Sequences were derived from PBMCs, sampled 15 days after the yellow fever booster vaccination. The DNA is TGCGCCAGCAGCCCGAATCCTACGGGAGATACGCAGTATTTT. The translation is CASSPNPTGDTQYF.